The 18 T cell receptor beta chains presented below share a single source sample, sequenced in a study of T cells after yellow fever vaccination. A single record per CDR3 protein comes from TCRdb applying MiXCR to the 5' RACE reads. Of tens of thousands of distinct CDR3 sequences listed, 6.5% to 8.5% are singletons. This specimen was PBMCs, either bulk or a sorted T-cell subset (CD4+, CD8+, memory, or dextramer-sorted; not recorded which), taken on the day of the first yellow fever vaccination. Receptors were obtained from a man younger than 35 who received the YFV17D yellow fever vaccine.

This clonotype was seen many times. This chain connects TRBV7-2 to TRBJ1-2; D is ambiguous. The CDR3 has 12 amino acids. The V end was cut by 1 base, the J end by 4 bases, with 4 bases between. CDR1 is SGHTA, CDR2 FQGNSA, per germline. CDR3: CASSLGTYGYTF. For the CDR3, the DNA is TGTGCCAGCAGCTTAGGGACCTATGGCTACACCTTC.

There are many counts of this clonotype. The rearrangement joins TRBV12-3 or TRBV12-4 to TRBJ1-5; D gene uncertain. The CDR3 contains 13 residues. Trimming took off 0 bases at V and 5 bases at J, with 5 bases between the two ends. The DNA for the CDR3 is TGTGCCAGCAGTTTAGCCCGGTATCAGCCCCAGCATTTT. This translates into CASSLARYQPQHF.

This clonotype was detected many times. The rearrangement links TRBV20-1 to TRBJ1-5; 8 bases match TRBD1. CDR1 is DFQATT, CDR2 SNEGSKA, per germline (reference sequence). With V trimmed by 0 bases and J by 8 bases, 6 bases remained unmatched. The CDR3 contains 14 residues. This CDR3 reads CSARDNRGGEPQHF. The CDR3 nucleotides read TGCAGTGCTAGAGATAACAGGGGGGGGGAGCCCCAGCATTTT.

This clonotype came up many times. The V and J genes are TRBV5-1 and TRBJ2-2; TRBD1 matches 7 bases. J gave up 1 base and V 4 bases, and 4 bases lay outside the gene matches. CDR1 SGHRS and CDR2 YFSETQ come from the germline V gene. The CDR3 consists of 15 residues. DNA of the CDR3: TGCGCCAGCAGCCCTCGGACAGGGAACACCGGGGAGCTGTTTTTT. This gives the protein CASSPRTGNTGELFF.

This clonotype was observed many times. V usage is TRBV6-2 or TRBV6-3 and J usage is TRBJ1-5; D is unclear. CDR3 length: 16 residues. The germline V gene encodes CDR1 MNHEY and CDR2 SVGEGT. Between the trimmed V and J ends, which lost 1 base and 0 bases, there was a span of 10 bases. The CDR3 reads CASSYFPTDSNQPQHF. DNA for the CDR3: TGTGCCAGCAGTTACTTCCCCACCGATAGCAATCAGCCCCAGCATTTT.

This clonotype was seen many times. The chain has TRBV7-7 and TRBJ2-5, with 11 bases lining up with TRBD2. The germline V gene has CDR1 SSHAT and CDR2 FNYEAQ (reference sequence). After removal of 5 bases from V and 3 bases from J, the junction contained 8 bases not matched to a gene. The CDR3 has 16 residues. The CDR3 DNA reads as TGTGCCAGCAGCGCCACCCTGGGACTAGCGGAAGAGACCCAGTACTTC. Translation: CASSATLGLAEETQYF. Variable domain in full (rest from reference TRBV7-7 and TRBJ2-5): GAGVSQSPRYKVTKRGQDVTLRCDPISSHATLYWYQQALGQGPEFLTYFNYEAQPDKSGLPSDRFSAERPEGSISTLTIQRTEQRDSAMYRCASSATLGLAEETQYFGPGTRLLVL.

Ten or more counts support this clonotype. The chain couples TRBV6-2 or TRBV6-3 to TRBJ1-1, with a weak D call TRBD1 (5 bases). V was cut by 2 bases and J by 11 bases, with 12 bases left in between. This CDR3 has 12 amino acids. Per germline, CDR1 MNHEY and CDR2 SVGEGT. CDR3 bases: TGTGCCAGCAGTTACGTGGGCAGGGTGGCTTTCTTT. Its translation: CASSYVGRVAFF.

This clonotype was seen ten or more times. The chain is built from TRBV20-1 and TRBJ2-5, with D tentatively TRBD2 (6 bases). The germline gives CDR1 DFQATT, CDR2 SNEGSKA (reference sequence). The ends were cut back, 0 bases at V and 2 bases at J, with 16 bases in the middle. This CDR3 has 16 residues. The DNA for the CDR3 is TGCAGTGCTAGAGATCTGGCGGGGCCGGCGCAAGAGACCCAGTACTTC. This codes for CSARDLAGPAQETQYF.

This clonotype was seen only a few times. This sequence joins TRBV5-1 and TRBJ1-4, with 11 bases lining up with TRBD1. V shed 6 bases and J 7 bases; nucleotides not matched to a gene: 2. The germline V gene encodes CDR1 SGHRS and CDR2 YFSETQ. CDR3 length equals 13 residues. The CDR3 DNA is TGCGCCAGCAAGGACAGGGGGCGTGAAAAACTGTTTTTT. It yields the protein CASKDRGREKLFF.

This rearrangement joins TRBV10-3 to TRBJ1-6, with TRBD1 as a possible D gene (5 bases). The ends were cut back, 3 bases at V and 5 bases at J, with 11 bases in the middle. The CDR3 is 15 residues long. The germline V gene encodes CDR1 ENHRY and CDR2 SYGVKD. The CDR3 DNA reads TGTGCCATCAGTGATCGGACAAAAAATAATTCACCCCTCCACTTT. This codes for CAISDRTKNNSPLHF.

This clonotype was seen at least ten times. This chain links TRBV12-3 or TRBV12-4 with TRBJ1-4; no definite D call. V was pared by 3 bases and J by 7 bases, with 12 bases between. CDR3 length: 14 amino acids. As DNA, the CDR3 is TGTGCCAGCAGTTTTGTGGGGATGGCTGAAAAACTGTTTTTT. This gives the protein CASSFVGMAEKLFF.

This clonotype was seen at least ten times. This chain joins TRBV11-2 and TRBJ2-7; the match to TRBD2 covers 11 bases. The CDR3 spans 14 residues. V trimming: 7 bases; J trimming: 2 bases; junction bases outside the gene matches: 4. Germline V gene sequence: CDR1 SGHAT, CDR2 FQNNGV. The CDR3: CASTLAGVTYEQYV. The CDR3 DNA is TGTGCCAGCACACTAGCGGGGGTAACCTACGAGCAGTACGTC.

This clonotype was seen repeatedly, ten times or more. The V call is TRBV6-2 or TRBV6-3, the J call TRBJ1-4; no firm D call. V was cut by 0 bases and J by 4 bases, with 9 bases left in between. This CDR3 spans 15 amino acids. Germline-derived CDR1 and CDR2 are MNHEY and SVGEGT. Written as DNA, the CDR3 is TGTGCCAGCAGTTACTCGGCTCAAGATAATGAAAAACTGTTTTTT. As protein: CASSYSAQDNEKLFF.

This clonotype was observed many times. J is TRBJ2-5 and V is TRBV6-5; 9 nucleotides align to TRBD1. CDR1 and CDR2 from the germline V gene are MNHEY and SVGAGI. Trimming at V came to 2 bases and at J to 5 bases, leaving 6 bases not matched to a gene. The length of the CDR3 is 15 residues. The CDR3 loop is CASSYGDRVGETQYF. In DNA, the CDR3 is TGTGCCAGCAGTTACGGGGACAGGGTTGGGGAGACCCAGTACTTC.

This chain joins TRBV20-1 and TRBJ2-2, with TRBD1 as a possible D gene (6 bases). CDR1 DFQATT and CDR2 SNEGSKA come from the germline V gene (reference sequence). The V end was cut by 5 bases, the J end by 7 bases, with 20 bases between. CDR3 length: 15 residues. DNA for the CDR3: TGCAGTGCTCGTGATCCTCAGGGGAGCGACGGGGAGCTGTTTTTT. This translates into CSARDPQGSDGELFF.

About this clonotype: A clone one base away is much larger, so this may be a read error. V gene TRBV5-5 combines with J gene TRBJ2-3; 7 bases agree with TRBD1. Trimming removed 7 bases from V and 3 bases from J; junction bases left unmatched: 8. The CDR3 contains 14 residues. The V gene's germline CDR1 is SGHKS and CDR2 YYEKEE (reference sequence). The CDR3 DNA sequence: TGTGCCAGCGGCATTGGGACAGCGACAGATACGCAGTATTTT. Its translation: CASGIGTATDTQYF. The full variable domain, its missing parts supplied by reference TRBV5-5 and TRBJ2-3, is DAGVTQSPTHLIKTRGQQVTLRCSPISGHKSVSWYQQVLGQGPQFIFQYYEKEERGRGNFPDRFSARQFPNYSSELNVNALLLGDSALYLCASGIGTATDTQYFGPGTRLTVL.

In this sample, this clonotype turned up many times. The V call is TRBV7-2, the J call TRBJ2-1, with 9 bases fitting TRBD2. CDR1 is SGHTA, CDR2 FQGNSA, per germline. The CDR3 sequence is 15 residues long. V was pared by 5 bases and J by 1 base, with 3 bases of the junction left unmatched. The CDR3 DNA is TGTGCCAGCAGCCAGAGCGGGGGGTCCTACAATGAGCAGTTCTTC. Its protein is CASSQSGGSYNEQFF.

This clonotype was recorded at least ten times. The V gene is TRBV5-1, the J gene TRBJ2-3; TRBD1 matches 7 bases. Germline lookup yields CDR1 SGHRS and CDR2 YFSETQ. V was pared by 5 bases and J by 9 bases, with 6 bases of the junction left unmatched. The CDR3 consists of 12 residues. CDR3 residues: CASRQGLGTQYF. The DNA for the CDR3 is TGCGCCAGCAGACAGGGGCTAGGAACGCAGTATTTT.